One T cell receptor (beta chain) is described in this entry. These data are taken from a study of blood T cell repertoires in COVID-19. Study-level background: COVID-19 samples from acute and convalescent phases originated in the United States, Italy and Spain. From T cells, B-cell-depleted T cells, or PBMCs came the material, which was cDNA or gDNA.

In the original workflow: Scientists estimated how many nucleated cells there were by amplifying reference gene primers. Profiling relied on immunoSEQ multiplex PCR, and the TCRdb table lists in-frame clones only, not all of them. The V and J calls and the clone size are those of that table, but D and trimming were determined from the DNA. The repertoire consists of 90,000 to 150,000 clones, with 79% occurring once and the leading ten covering 3% to 4.5%. Trimming took off 7 bases at V and 4 bases at J, with 8 bases between the two ends. The CDR3 runs 12 residues. This chain joins TRBV12-3 or TRBV12-4 and TRBJ1-5; TRBD1 might be the D (5 bases). The sequence came from a woman aged 80 or over with acute or convalescent COVID-19. Material: peripheral blood. Here the CDR3 DNA reads TGTGCCAGCACCAGGGATAATCAGCCCCAGCATTTT. Translation gives CASTRDNQPQHF.